One sample yielded the 27 T cell receptor beta chains listed below, sequenced in a study of vaccination effects on CD4 cells after COVID-19. These receptors have no identified antigens. Under the ViraFEST assay, PBMC were stimulated with viral peptide pools so that antigen-specific CD4+ T cells expanded. Sequencing was performed afterwards. After around nine days in culture, the CD4+ T cells were isolated. PCR-confirmed SARS-CoV-2 infection occurred in the person between March and December 2020. TCRdb's copy holds only in-frame clones and misses some; the assay was immunoSEQ multiplex PCR. This sample has some 25,000 clones, with less than 85% found just once. The sequences come from CD4+ T cells from PBMCs cultured with SARS-CoV-2 spike peptides, collected before COVID-19 vaccination. The receptors were sampled from a human donor who had a prior SARS-CoV-2 infection.

The chain links TRBV2 to TRBJ1-1; D unclear. Germline lookup yields CDR1 SNHLY and CDR2 FYNNEI. Trimming took off 10 bases at V and 0 bases at J, with 12 bases between the two ends. There are 13 residues in the CDR3. The CDR3 DNA is TGTGCCACCGTCCGAGCCGTGAACACTGAAGCTTTCTTT. It translates to CATVRAVNTEAFF.

This clone showed up just a few times. The V call is TRBV11-2, the J call TRBJ2-7, with D possibly called TRBD1 or TRBD2 (5 bases each). This CDR3 region has 16 residues. Trimming shortened V by 0 bases and J by 0 bases, and 12 bases separated the two germline ends. CDR1 is SGHAT and CDR2 is FQNNGV in the germline V gene. CDR3 in DNA: TGTGCCAGCAGCTTAGAGCTAGCAGGGCACTCCTACGAGCAGTACTTC. Its translation: CASSLELAGHSYEQYF.

This clone is labeled as large (0.1 to 1%). This sequence joins TRBV9 and TRBJ2-2; tentative D call: TRBD2 (5 bases). CDR1 and CDR2 (germline): SGDLS, YYNGEE. CDR3 length: 16 amino acids. Trimming removed 0 bases from V and 1 base from J, with 10 bases in between. CDR3 bases: TGTGCCAGCAGCGTAGCGGCACTAGTGAACACCGGGGAGCTGTTTTTT. Translating it yields CASSVAALVNTGELFF.

V is TRBV5-6 and J is TRBJ2-7; 10 bases are shared with TRBD2. Trimming at V came to 0 bases and at J to 1 base, leaving 4 bases not matched to a gene. This CDR3 comprises 16 residues. Germline CDR1 and CDR2: SGHDT and YYEEEE. CDR3: CASSLASGRASYEQYF. The CDR3 DNA sequence: TGTGCCAGCAGCTTGGCCAGCGGGAGGGCTTCCTACGAGCAGTACTTC.

J is TRBJ2-1 and V is TRBV5-1; tentatively, D is TRBD2 (6 bases). Germline V lookup: CDR1 SGHRS, CDR2 YFSETQ. V lost 0 bases and J 9 bases, leaving 13 bases between the germline ends. CDR3 size: 14 residues. CDR3 coding DNA: TGCGCCAGCAGCTTGGCTTCGTTGGGAGGTGAGCAGTTCTTC. It specifies CASSLASLGGEQFF.

The genes are TRBV5-4 and TRBJ1-2; D is possibly TRBD1 (6 bases). In germline, CDR1 is SGHNT, CDR2 YYREEE (reference sequence). CDR3 length equals 14 residues. V shed 4 bases and J shed 4 bases, with 14 bases lying between them. For the CDR3, the DNA is TGTGCCAGCAGCAATGCCGGGGGCACCTATGGCTACACCTTC. Its translation is CASSNAGGTYGYTF.

V gene TRBV27 combines with J gene TRBJ1-2, with a weak D call TRBD1 (5 bases). Per germline, CDR1 MNHEY and CDR2 SMNVEV (reference sequence). The CDR3 covers 14 residues. V dropped 5 bases and J dropped 8 bases, with 18 bases sitting between them. The CDR3 sequence is CASSPMGRVGGYTF. For the CDR3, the DNA is TGTGCCAGCAGTCCAATGGGCAGGGTAGGCGGCTACACCTTC.

V and J are TRBV11-3 and TRBJ2-7; D perhaps matches TRBD1 (6 bases). V was cut by 2 bases and J by 3 bases, with 14 bases left in between. The CDR3 is made up of 15 amino acids. The germline gives CDR1 SGHNT, CDR2 YENEEA. CDR3 region: CASSLNRDTNYEQYF. In nucleotides, the CDR3 is TGTGCCAGCAGCTTAAACCGGGACACAAACTACGAGCAGTACTTC.

This clone was detected a few times. J is TRBJ2-2 and V is TRBV11-3, with a tentative D call TRBD2 (6 bases). Between the trimmed V and J ends, which lost 5 bases and 0 bases, there was a span of 10 bases. Germline lookup yields CDR1 SGHNT and CDR2 YENEEA. The CDR3 loop spans 15 amino acids. CDR3 loop: CASSGTAANTGELFF. The CDR3 DNA reads as TGTGCCAGCAGCGGGACTGCCGCGAACACCGGGGAGCTGTTTTTT.

The J gene is TRBJ2-3, the V gene TRBV7-2, with D unresolved. The germline gives CDR1 SGHTA, CDR2 FQGNSA. The ends were cut back, 8 bases at V and 8 bases at J, with 20 bases in the middle. The CDR3 sequence is 14 residues long. CDR3 region: CASEPTSTTGTQYF. In DNA, the CDR3 is TGTGCCAGCGAACCCACGTCAACGACGGGTACGCAGTATTTT.

This clone has only a few counts. V usage is TRBV4-2 and J usage is TRBJ2-4; D gene unclear. The CDR3 runs 15 residues. V was pared by 0 bases and J by 0 bases, with 6 bases between. Germline assignment: CDR1 LGHNA and CDR2 YNFKEQ. The CDR3 sequence: CASSQDGVAKNIQYF. In DNA, the CDR3 is TGTGCCAGCAGCCAAGACGGCGTAGCCAAAAACATTCAGTACTTC.

This clone was picked up one time. CDR3 protein: CASARPGVLSYNEQFF. CDR3 coding DNA: TGTGCCAGCGCTCGACCCGGCGTCCTCTCCTACAATGAGCAGTTCTTC. The chain joins TRBV27 to TRBJ2-1; D uncertain. Germline CDR1 is MNHEY and CDR2 is SMNVEV (reference sequence). This CDR3 region has 16 residues. V lost 8 bases and J lost 0, with 17 bases in between.

The rearrangement links TRBV9 to TRBJ2-2, with 15 bases fitting TRBD2. Losses at the gene ends were 3 bases for V and 3 bases for J; bases not matched to a gene: 6. Germline CDR1 reads SGDLS; CDR2 reads YYNGEE. This CDR3 contains 18 residues. Here the CDR3 reads CASSAGLAGGPYTGELFF. CDR3 DNA sequence: TGTGCCAGCAGCGCCGGACTAGCGGGAGGGCCGTACACCGGGGAGCTGTTTTTT.

V gene TRBV6-2 or TRBV6-3 combines with J gene TRBJ1-5, with 9 bases lining up with TRBD1. Germline CDR1 and CDR2: MNHEY and SVGEGT. The CDR3 totals 15 residues. The V gene end was trimmed by 6 bases and the J gene end by 6 bases; junction bases not matched to a gene: 9. CDR3 in amino acids: CASSPGQGNFQPQHF. The CDR3 bases are TGTGCCAGCAGCCCAGGACAGGGGAATTTTCAGCCCCAGCATTTT.

The V gene is TRBV7-8, the J gene TRBJ2-1; weak D call: TRBD2 (5 bases). V was pared by 2 bases and J by 6 bases, with 11 bases between. The germline CDR1 and CDR2 sequences are SGHVS and FQNEAQ. The CDR3 has 14 amino acids. CDR3 coding DNA: TGTGCCAGCAGCTTAAGAGACTACCTCAATGAGCAGTTCTTC. Amino acid sequence: CASSLRDYLNEQFF. The full variable domain, completed using reference TRBV7-8 and TRBJ2-1, is GAGVSQSPRYKVAKRGQDVALRCDPISGHVSLFWYQQALGQGPEFLTYFQNEAQLDKSGLPSDRFFAERPEGSVSTLKIQRTQQEDSAVYLCASSLRDYLNEQFFGPGTRLTVL.

CDR3 nucleotides: TGTGCCAGCAGCCGATCTAGCGGGGGGGCCCCCTACGAGCAGTACTTC. The encoded protein is CASSRSSGGAPYEQYF. V gene TRBV13 combines with J gene TRBJ2-7; 12 bases align to TRBD2. The CDR3 contains 16 residues. The ends lost 5 bases at V and 2 bases at J; junction bases unmatched: 7. CDR1 and CDR2 (germline): PRHDT, FYEKMQ (reference sequence).

This clone was seen only a few times. The chain combines TRBV5-4 with TRBJ2-7, with D perhaps matching TRBD2 (6 bases). This CDR3 has 14 residues. Germline CDR1 SGHNT, CDR2 YYREEE (reference sequence). V dropped 3 bases and J dropped 0 bases, with 10 bases sitting between them. The CDR3 nucleotides read TGTGCCAGCAGCTCTGAACTAGCCTCCTACGAGCAGTACTTC. Protein: CASSSELASYEQYF.

V is TRBV29-1 and J is TRBJ1-1; D remains unclear. The CDR3 spans 13 residues. Trimming pared 4 bases from V and 6 bases from J, leaving 15 bases between. Germline V lookup: CDR1 SQVTM, CDR2 ANQGSEA. The CDR3 sequence: CSVANWGSAEAFF. Written as DNA, the CDR3 is TGCAGCGTTGCGAATTGGGGAAGCGCTGAAGCTTTCTTT.

This clone turned up a few times. The chain uses TRBV30 and TRBJ1-6, with unresolved D. The CDR3 has 14 residues. Trimming shortened V by 0 bases and J by 8 bases, and 11 bases separated the two germline ends. Germline V gene data show CDR1 as GTSNPN and CDR2 as SVGIG (reference sequence). The CDR3 spells CAWSVQGLDSPLHF. The DNA for the CDR3 is TGTGCCTGGAGTGTACAAGGGTTGGATTCACCCCTCCACTTT.

V and J are TRBV3-1 (or the pseudogene TRBV3-2) and TRBJ2-7, with 8 nucleotides matching TRBD1. Germline values: CDR1 LGHDT, CDR2 YNNKEL (reference sequence). The CDR3 extends over 16 amino acids. The V segment lost 1 base and the J segment 3 bases; nucleotides outside the gene matches: 8. The CDR3 sequence is CASSQGQGQVYYEQYF. The CDR3 DNA reads TGTGCCAGCAGCCAAGGCCAGGGACAGGTCTACTACGAGCAGTACTTC.

The CDR3, as DNA: TGTGCCAGCTCACCACAAGGGTCCTACGAGCAGTACTTC. It is translated as CASSPQGSYEQYF. J is TRBJ2-7 and V is TRBV18; no definite D call. The ends were cut back, 1 base at V and 1 base at J, with 5 bases in the middle. CDR3 length equals 13 residues. From germline, CDR1 is KGHSH and CDR2 LQKENI.

This rearrangement joins TRBV5-1 to TRBJ2-7, with 9 bases matching TRBD1. The CDR3 length is 13 residues. V lost 7 bases and J lost 4; bases outside the gene matches: 6. Germline V CDR1 and CDR2: SGHRS, YFSETQ. CDR3 region: CASSWTGEYEQYF. In nucleotides, the CDR3 is TGCGCCAGCTCCTGGACAGGGGAGTACGAGCAGTACTTC. Complete variable domain (other parts from reference TRBV5-1 and TRBJ2-7): KAGVTQTPRYLIKTRGQQVTLSCSPISGHRSVSWYQQTPGQGLQFLFEYFSETQRNKGNFPGRFSGRQFSNSRSEMNVSTLELGDSALYLCASSWTGEYEQYFGPGTRLTVT.

This clone has just one count. This rearrangement joins TRBV28 to TRBJ2-5; D unclear. V dropped 6 bases and J dropped 4 bases, with 9 bases sitting between them. The CDR3 is 12 residues long. From germline, CDR1 is MDHEN and CDR2 SYDVKM. The CDR3 here is CASSSVVETQYF. The CDR3 nucleotides read TGTGCCAGCAGCTCAGTCGTAGAGACCCAGTACTTC.

J is TRBJ2-1 and V is TRBV6-1; D possibly corresponds to TRBD2 (6 bases). The V and J ends lost 2 bases and 8 bases respectively, with 7 bases between them. In germline, CDR1 is MNHNS, CDR2 SASEGT. There are 12 residues in the CDR3. DNA for the CDR3: TGTGCCAGCAGTGAAACTAGCCATGAGCAGTTCTTC. Protein sequence: CASSETSHEQFF.

The chain is built from TRBV5-1 and TRBJ1-2; 11 bases are a match to TRBD1. V was pared by 0 bases and J by 12 bases, with 4 bases of the junction left unmatched. The CDR3 contains 13 residues. Germline-derived CDR1 and CDR2 are SGHRS and YFSETQ. CDR3 bases: TGCGCCAGCAGCTTGGGGACAGGGGGCGAAGACACCTTC. It encodes CASSLGTGGEDTF. The entire variable domain, with the rest obtained from reference TRBV5-1 and TRBJ1-2, is as follows: KAGVTQTPRYLIKTRGQQVTLSCSPISGHRSVSWYQQTPGQGLQFLFEYFSETQRNKGNFPGRFSGRQFSNSRSEMNVSTLELGDSALYLCASSLGTGGEDTFGSGTRLTVV.

The chain has TRBV9 and TRBJ1-6, with D perhaps TRBD1 (5 bases). V gave up 3 bases and J gave up 14 bases, with 15 bases separating them. The CDR3 is 13 amino acids. In germline, CDR1 is SGDLS, CDR2 YYNGEE. Here the CDR3 reads CASSAGAKGTLHF. The CDR3 DNA follows: TGTGCCAGCAGCGCCGGGGCGAAGGGAACCCTCCACTTT.

V gene TRBV11-2 combines with J gene TRBJ1-1; maybe TRBD1 (6 bases). V was cut by 1 base and J by 3 bases, with 6 bases left in between. The CDR3 covers 13 residues. The germline V gene has CDR1 SGHAT and CDR2 FQNNGV. This CDR3 is CASSLGQDTEAFF. The DNA of the CDR3 is TGTGCCAGCAGCTTAGGACAGGACACTGAAGCTTTCTTT.